The clone carrying this T cell receptor (beta chain) was detected only a few times. This specimen belongs to a study of T-cell memory formation after mild COVID-19. Across the study: Each donor largely had its own TCR clusters.

TCRdb re-derived calls from the 5' RACE reads in MiXCR, one entry per CDR3 protein. The sample lists around 180,000 distinct CDR3 sequences, 16% seen once, with approximately 2% in the top ten. The sequence was collected from an adult woman who had mild COVID-19 (a few samples of this study predate the infection). Cell type and time point are not known. Source material: PBMCs or a T cell subset sorted from them (not recorded which).

The CDR3 DNA reads as TGTGCCAGCCTTGACAGGGGCACGATTGATACGCAGTATTTT. This translates into CASLDRGTIDTQYF. The chain combines TRBV6-2 or TRBV6-3 with TRBJ2-3, with 8 bases matching TRBD1. From germline, CDR1 is MNHEY and CDR2 SVGEGT. This CDR3 is built from 14 residues. The J segment lost 6 bases and the V segment lost 8 bases, leaving 10 bases of the junction unmatched.